The T cell receptor beta chain described here comes from a study of cytomegalovirus exposure and HLA in healthy donors. At collection, donors were nominally healthy, but unrecorded immune exposures were probable. Only a few counts were recorded for this clone. PCR was performed using 60 Vbeta and 13 Jbeta primers. The protocol was immunoSEQ multiplex PCR, while the TCRdb copy is restricted to in-frame clones and leaves out a portion. The table lists some 140,000 clones, about 80% of them singletons, with roughly 1.3% in the top ten. V lost 5 bases, J lost 1 base, and 6 bases stayed unmatched. Germline V gene sequence: CDR1 SEHNR, CDR2 FQNEAQ (reference sequence). The CDR3 consists of 15 residues.

This receptor was taken from a male donor in good health and CMV-seropositive. What was sequenced was PBMCs. The rearrangement uses TRBV7-9 and TRBJ1-1, with 8 bases matching TRBD1. CDR3 protein: CASSETGDGNTEAFF. CDR3 sequence (DNA): TGTGCCAGCAGCGAGACAGGGGACGGGAACACTGAAGCTTTCTTT.